Below are 5 T cell receptor beta chains sequenced from a single sample in a study of shared clonotypes between healthy human individuals. The repertoire was sequenced with immunoSEQ multiplex PCR; TCRdb's copy has only in-frame clones and lacks some. Of some 630,000 clones in the sample, 72% are singletons; the top ten hold 1.8%. Material: memory CD4+ T cells sorted from blood. The subset: CD45RA-negative fraction. The receptor source for this set is a woman aged 25 to 39 in good health.

The chain uses TRBV18 and TRBJ2-1, with D tentatively TRBD2 (5 bases). The V end was cut by 3 bases, the J end by 8 bases, with 8 bases between. Germline-derived CDR1 and CDR2 are KGHSH and LQKENI. This CDR3 contains 12 residues. The CDR3 loop is CASSPQRYEQFF. The CDR3 DNA is TGTGCCAGCTCACCGCAGCGGTATGAGCAGTTCTTC.

The chain couples TRBV27 to TRBJ1-1; D may be TRBD1 (6 bases). The CDR3 contains 14 residues. V was shortened by 3 bases and J by 2 bases, with 10 bases between the two germline ends. CDR1 is MNHEY and CDR2 is SMNVEV in the germline V gene (reference sequence). In DNA form, the CDR3 reads TGTGCCAGCAGTTTCGGGGGCTTCAACACTGAAGCTTTCTTT. Translating it yields CASSFGGFNTEAFF.

This clone appeared a few times. This chain joins TRBV25-1 and TRBJ1-2; no firm D call. The CDR3 spans 16 residues. Trimming took off 2 bases at V and 5 bases at J, with 18 bases between the two ends. Germline V gene sequence: CDR1 MGHDK, CDR2 SYGVNS. The CDR3: CASSEASAGQGYGYTF. In DNA form, the CDR3 reads TGTGCCAGCAGTGAAGCTAGTGCCGGCCAAGGGTATGGCTACACCTTC.

Only a few counts were recorded for this clone. The V and J genes are TRBV29-1 and TRBJ2-7; 8 bases map to TRBD1. Trimming at V came to 1 base and at J to 7 bases, leaving 9 bases not matched to a gene. Germline CDR1 SQVTM, CDR2 ANQGSEA. The CDR3 spans 14 residues. The CDR3 DNA reads as TGCAGCGTTGAAGTTATCGAACAGGGGGAGGAGCAGTACTTC. Amino acids: CSVEVIEQGEEQYF.

The rearrangement links TRBV28 to TRBJ2-5; D is ambiguous. Trimming cost V 5 bases and J 5 bases, with 24 bases left between them. CDR1 is MDHEN and CDR2 is SYDVKM in the germline V gene. The CDR3 has 17 residues. The CDR3 bases are TGTGCCAGCAGTACTCGATCCGGGCCAACGAAAAGGGAGACCCAGTACTTC. Translation gives CASSTRSGPTKRETQYF.